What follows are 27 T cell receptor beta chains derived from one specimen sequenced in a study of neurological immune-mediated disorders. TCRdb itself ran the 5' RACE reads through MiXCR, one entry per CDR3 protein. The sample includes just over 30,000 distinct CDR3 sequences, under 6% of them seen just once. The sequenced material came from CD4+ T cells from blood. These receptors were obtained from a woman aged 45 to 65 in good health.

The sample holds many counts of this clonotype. The CDR3: CASSPIDRENTEAFF. DNA for the CDR3: TGTGCCAGCAGCCCCATAGACAGGGAAAACACTGAAGCTTTCTTT. The rearrangement uses TRBV28 and TRBJ1-1; 7 bases map to TRBD1. V was pared by 6 bases and J by 2 bases, with 9 bases of the junction left unmatched. CDR3 length equals 15 residues. Germline V gene sequence: CDR1 MDHEN, CDR2 SYDVKM.

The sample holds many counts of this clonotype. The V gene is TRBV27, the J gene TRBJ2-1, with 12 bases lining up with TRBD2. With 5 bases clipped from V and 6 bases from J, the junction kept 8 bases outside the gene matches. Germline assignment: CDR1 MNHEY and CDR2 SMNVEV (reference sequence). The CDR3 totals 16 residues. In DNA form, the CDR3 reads TGTGCCAGCAGTAGAAGGACTAGCGGGACGGGCAATGAGCAGTTCTTC. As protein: CASSRRTSGTGNEQFF.

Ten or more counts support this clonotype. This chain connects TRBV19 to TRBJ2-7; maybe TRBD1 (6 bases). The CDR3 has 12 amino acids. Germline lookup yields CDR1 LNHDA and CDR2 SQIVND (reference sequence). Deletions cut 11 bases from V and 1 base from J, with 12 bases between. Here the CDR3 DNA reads TGTGCCCAGTGGACAGATTCCTACGAGCAGTACTTC. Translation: CAQWTDSYEQYF.

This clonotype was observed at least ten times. In DNA, the CDR3 is TGCAGTGCTAGTCAGGGGGCGAGCACTGAAGCTTTCTTT. Its translation: CSASQGASTEAFF. The chain links TRBV20-1 to TRBJ1-1; 8 bases are a match to TRBD1. V lost 3 bases, J lost 4 bases, and 4 bases stayed unmatched. This CDR3 is 13 amino acids long. Germline CDR1 is DFQATT and CDR2 is SNEGSKA (reference sequence).

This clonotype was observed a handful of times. CDR3 amino acids: CASSGGRLTGELFF. The DNA for the CDR3 is TGTGCCAGTAGTGGCGGACGGCTCACCGGGGAGCTGTTTTTT. This chain links TRBV19 with TRBJ2-2; D remains unclear. V was cut by 5 bases and J by 4 bases, with 11 bases left in between. Looked up from germline, CDR1 is LNHDA and CDR2 is SQIVND (reference sequence). CDR3 length: 14 amino acids.

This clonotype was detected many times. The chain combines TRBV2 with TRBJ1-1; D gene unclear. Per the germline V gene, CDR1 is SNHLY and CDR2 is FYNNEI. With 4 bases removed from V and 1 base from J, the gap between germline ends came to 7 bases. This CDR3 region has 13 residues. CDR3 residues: CASSGVGNTEAFF. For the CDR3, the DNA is TGTGCCAGCAGTGGAGTAGGGAACACTGAAGCTTTCTTT.

The CDR3 DNA sequence: TGTGCCAGCTCTCCCTTCGGGACAGGGGAATTTGTAGCTTTCTTT. Its protein is CASSPFGTGEFVAFF. The chain has TRBV12-3 or TRBV12-4 and TRBJ1-1; 10 bases agree with TRBD1. The ends lost 8 bases at V and 10 bases at J; junction bases unmatched: 16. CDR3 length equals 15 residues.

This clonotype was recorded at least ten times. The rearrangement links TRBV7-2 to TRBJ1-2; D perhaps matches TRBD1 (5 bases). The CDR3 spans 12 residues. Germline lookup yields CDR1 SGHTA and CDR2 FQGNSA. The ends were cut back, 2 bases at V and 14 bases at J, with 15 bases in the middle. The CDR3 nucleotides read TGTGCCAGCAGCTTAAATCTGGTCCGGGGGACCTTC. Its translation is CASSLNLVRGTF.

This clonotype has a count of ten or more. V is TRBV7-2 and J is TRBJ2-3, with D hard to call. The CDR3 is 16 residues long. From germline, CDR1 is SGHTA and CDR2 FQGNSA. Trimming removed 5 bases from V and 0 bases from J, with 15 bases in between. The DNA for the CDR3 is TGTGCCAGCAGCGGACCTCTAGGGCTGAGCACAGATACGCAGTATTTT. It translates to CASSGPLGLSTDTQYF.

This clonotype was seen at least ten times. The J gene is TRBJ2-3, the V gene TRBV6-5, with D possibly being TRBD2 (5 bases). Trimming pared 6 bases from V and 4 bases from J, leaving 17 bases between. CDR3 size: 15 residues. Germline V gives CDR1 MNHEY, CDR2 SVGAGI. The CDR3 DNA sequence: TGTGCCAGCAGCCGCCTTGGAGGTCCCGCAGATACGCAGTATTTT. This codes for CASSRLGGPADTQYF.

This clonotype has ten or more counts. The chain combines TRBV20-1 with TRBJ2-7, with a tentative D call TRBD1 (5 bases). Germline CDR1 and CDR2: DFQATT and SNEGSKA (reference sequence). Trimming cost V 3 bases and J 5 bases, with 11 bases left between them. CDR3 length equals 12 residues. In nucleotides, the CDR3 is TGCAGTGCTAGCCGAACAGGCGACGAGCAGTACTTC. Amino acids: CSASRTGDEQYF.

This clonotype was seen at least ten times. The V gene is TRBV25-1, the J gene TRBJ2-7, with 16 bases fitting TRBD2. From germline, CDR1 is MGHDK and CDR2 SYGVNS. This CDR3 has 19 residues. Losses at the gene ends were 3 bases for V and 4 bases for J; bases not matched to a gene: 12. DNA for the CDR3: TGTGCCAGCAGTGATCAAAATTCCGGGACTAGCGGGAGGGGGTACGAGCAGTACTTC. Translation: CASSDQNSGTSGRGYEQYF.

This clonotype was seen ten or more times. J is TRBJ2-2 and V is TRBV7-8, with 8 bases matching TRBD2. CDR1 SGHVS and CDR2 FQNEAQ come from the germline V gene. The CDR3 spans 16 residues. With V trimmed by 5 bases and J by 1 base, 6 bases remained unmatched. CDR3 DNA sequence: TGTGCCAGCAGCCTCCGCGCGGGGGGGAACACCGGGGAGCTGTTTTTT. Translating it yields CASSLRAGGNTGELFF. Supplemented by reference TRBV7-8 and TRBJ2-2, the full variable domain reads GAGVSQSPRYKVAKRGQDVALRCDPISGHVSLFWYQQALGQGPEFLTYFQNEAQLDKSGLPSDRFFAERPEGSVSTLKIQRTQQEDSAVYLCASSLRAGGNTGELFFGEGSRLTVL.

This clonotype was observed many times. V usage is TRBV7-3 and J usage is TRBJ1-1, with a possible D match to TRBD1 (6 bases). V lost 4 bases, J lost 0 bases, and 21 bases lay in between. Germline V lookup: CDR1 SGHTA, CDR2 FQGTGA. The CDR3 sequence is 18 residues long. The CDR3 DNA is TGTGCCAGCAGCTACTGGGGTCGACCCGGACAGATGAACACTGAAGCTTTCTTT. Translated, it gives CASSYWGRPGQMNTEAFF.

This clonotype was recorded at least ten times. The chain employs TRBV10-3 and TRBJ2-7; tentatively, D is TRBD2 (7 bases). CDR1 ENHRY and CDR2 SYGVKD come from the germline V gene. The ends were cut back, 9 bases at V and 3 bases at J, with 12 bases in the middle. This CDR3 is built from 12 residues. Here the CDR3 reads CAMGGGSYEQYF. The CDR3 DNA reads TGTGCCATGGGGGGCGGGAGCTACGAGCAGTACTTC.

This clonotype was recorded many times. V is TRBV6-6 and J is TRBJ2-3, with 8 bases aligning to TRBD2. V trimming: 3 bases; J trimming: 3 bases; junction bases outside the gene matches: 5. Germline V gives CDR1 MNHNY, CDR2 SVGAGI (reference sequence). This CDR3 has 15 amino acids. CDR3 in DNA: TGTGCCAGCAGTTATAGGAGCGGGAGTACAGATACGCAGTATTTT. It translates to CASSYRSGSTDTQYF.

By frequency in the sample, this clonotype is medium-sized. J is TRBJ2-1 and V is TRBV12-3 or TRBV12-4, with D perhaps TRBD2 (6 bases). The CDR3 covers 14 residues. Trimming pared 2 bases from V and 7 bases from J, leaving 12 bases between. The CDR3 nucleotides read TGTGCCAGCAGTTTATCGGGCGGGGAGAATGAGCAGTTCTTC. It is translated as CASSLSGGENEQFF.

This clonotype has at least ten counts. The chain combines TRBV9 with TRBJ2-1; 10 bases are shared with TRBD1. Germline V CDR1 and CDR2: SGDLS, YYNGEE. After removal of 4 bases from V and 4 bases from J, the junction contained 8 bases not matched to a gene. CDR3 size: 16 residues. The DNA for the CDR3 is TGTGCCAGCAGCTTCCTACCGGGACAGGGGTACAATGAGCAGTTCTTC. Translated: CASSFLPGQGYNEQFF.

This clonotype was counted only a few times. The CDR3 here is CASSRKGVGLTENTIYF. Written as DNA, the CDR3 is TGCGCCAGCAGCCGCAAAGGAGTCGGGTTGACTGAAAACACCATATATTTT. The V gene is TRBV5-1, the J gene TRBJ1-3, with D uncertain. This CDR3 comprises 17 residues. Germline V gene lookup returns CDR1 SGHRS and CDR2 YFSETQ. V was shortened by 4 bases and J by 6 bases, with 23 bases between the two germline ends.

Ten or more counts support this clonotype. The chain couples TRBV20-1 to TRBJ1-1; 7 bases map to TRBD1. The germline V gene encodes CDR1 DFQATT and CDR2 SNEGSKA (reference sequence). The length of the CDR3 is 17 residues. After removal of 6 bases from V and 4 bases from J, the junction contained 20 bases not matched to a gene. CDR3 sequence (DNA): TGCAGTGCCGCACCGACGATAGGGGGCGCATCCCCCACTGAAGCTTTCTTT. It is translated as CSAAPTIGGASPTEAFF.

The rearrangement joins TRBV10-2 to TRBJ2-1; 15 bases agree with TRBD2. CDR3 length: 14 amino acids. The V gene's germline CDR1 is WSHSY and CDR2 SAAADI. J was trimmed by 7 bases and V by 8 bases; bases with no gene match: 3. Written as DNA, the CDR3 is TGCGCCAGCCGGACTAGCGGGGGGGCTAATGAGCAGTTCTTC. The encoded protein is CASRTSGGANEQFF.

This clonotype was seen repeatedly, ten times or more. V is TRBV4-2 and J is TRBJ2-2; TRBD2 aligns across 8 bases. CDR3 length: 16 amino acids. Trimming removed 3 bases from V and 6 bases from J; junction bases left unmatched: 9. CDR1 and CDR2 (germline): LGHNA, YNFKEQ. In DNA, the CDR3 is TGTGCCAGCAGCCATGACAAACCGGGGGGGGCCGGGGAGCTGTTTTTT. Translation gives CASSHDKPGGAGELFF.

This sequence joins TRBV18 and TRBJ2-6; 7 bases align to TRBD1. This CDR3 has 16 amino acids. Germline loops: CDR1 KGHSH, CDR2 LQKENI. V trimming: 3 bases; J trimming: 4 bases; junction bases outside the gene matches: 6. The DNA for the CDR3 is TGTGCCAGCTCACCCTACAGGGGACCGGGGGCCAACGTCCTGACTTTC. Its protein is CASSPYRGPGANVLTF.

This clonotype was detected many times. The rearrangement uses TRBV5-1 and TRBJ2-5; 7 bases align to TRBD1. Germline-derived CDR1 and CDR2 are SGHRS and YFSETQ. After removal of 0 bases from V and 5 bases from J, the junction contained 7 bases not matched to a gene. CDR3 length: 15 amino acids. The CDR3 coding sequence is TGCGCCAGCAGCTTGGCCAAGGGGGCTGGGGAGACCCAGTACTTC. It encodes CASSLAKGAGETQYF.

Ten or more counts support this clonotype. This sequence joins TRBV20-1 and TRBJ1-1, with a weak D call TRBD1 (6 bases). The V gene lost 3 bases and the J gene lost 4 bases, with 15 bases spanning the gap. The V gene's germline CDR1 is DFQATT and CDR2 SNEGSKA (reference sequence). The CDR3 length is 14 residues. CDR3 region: CSASATSGATEAFF. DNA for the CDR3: TGCAGTGCTAGTGCGACCTCAGGGGCCACTGAAGCTTTCTTT.

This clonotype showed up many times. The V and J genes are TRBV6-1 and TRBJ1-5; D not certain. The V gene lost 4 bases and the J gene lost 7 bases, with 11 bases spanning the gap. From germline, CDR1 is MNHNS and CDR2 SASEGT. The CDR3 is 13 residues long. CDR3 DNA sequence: TGTGCCAGCAGTGTCGACCCCACGCAGCCCCAGCATTTT. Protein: CASSVDPTQPQHF.

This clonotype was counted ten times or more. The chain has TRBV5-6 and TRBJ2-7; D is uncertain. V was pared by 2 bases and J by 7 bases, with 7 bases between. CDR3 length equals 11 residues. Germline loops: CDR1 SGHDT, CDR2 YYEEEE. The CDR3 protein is CASSFGREQYF. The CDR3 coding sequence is TGTGCCAGCAGCTTCGGACGGGAGCAGTACTTC.